This entry describes one TCR beta chain. Germline CDR1 reads SGHVS; CDR2 reads FNYEAQ. The CDR3 has 13 amino acids. Trimming took 4 bases from V and 8 from J, leaving 15 bases between them. This entry belongs to a study of blood T cell repertoires in COVID-19. The wider study: The analysed material was cDNA or gDNA that came from T cells, B-cell-depleted T cells, or PBMCs.

Participants were aged roughly 18 to 89 years, lived in 24 US areas, and enrolled virtually. Recovered Cohort 3 donors showed two negative PCRs, clearance, or symptom resolution. Original data processing: The authors estimated nucleated cell counts from reference gene primer amplification. Measured with immunoSEQ multiplex PCR; TCRdb has only the in-frame clones, and not every one. V and J calls and clone size are given by that table; D and trimming were obtained from the DNA. The sample includes around 290,000 clones, approximately 85% seen only once; the top ten take just under 1%. The TCR was taken from a woman aged 30 to 39 who had recovered from COVID-19. The V gene is TRBV7-6, the J gene TRBJ2-7, with TRBD1 as a possible D gene (6 bases). The sequencing input was PBMCs or T cells enriched from blood (not recorded which). CDR3 region: CASSSRYTGKQYF. Here the CDR3 DNA reads TGTGCCAGCAGCTCCAGGTACACAGGGAAGCAGTACTTC. The full variable domain, its missing parts supplied by reference TRBV7-6 and TRBJ2-7, is GAGVSQSPRYKVTKRGQDVALRCDPISGHVSLYWYRQALGQGPEFLTYFNYEAQQDKSGLPNDRFSAERPEGSISTLTIQRTEQRDSAMYRCASSSRYTGKQYFGPGTRLTVT.